These 12 T cell receptor beta chains came from one sample sequenced in a study of shared clonotypes between healthy human individuals. Sequencing was performed with immunoSEQ multiplex PCR; in TCRdb, only in-frame clones are kept and a portion is missing. There are hundreds of thousands of clones in the sample; nearly 98% occur only once, and 0.3% lies in the top ten. Naive CD8 cells, CD45RO-negative and positively selected for CCR7, excluded terminally differentiated effector memory CD45RA+ cells. Sequenced sample: naive CD8+ T cells sorted from blood. The origin of the receptors is a young man in good health.

The J gene is TRBJ1-2, the V gene TRBV7-2; no definite D call. V lost 5 bases, J lost 5 bases, and 12 bases lay in between. This CDR3 has 13 residues. Germline V CDR1 and CDR2: SGHTA, FQGNSA. DNA for the CDR3: TGTGCCAGCAGCAGCACGCGGGCTTATGGCTACACCTTC. This encodes CASSSTRAYGYTF.

This sequence joins TRBV27 and TRBJ1-1; D is ambiguous. The CDR3 length is 15 residues. From germline, CDR1 is MNHEY and CDR2 SMNVEV (reference sequence). V lost 6 bases and J lost 1, with 15 bases in between. CDR3 protein: CASSMGFNSNTEAFF. DNA for the CDR3: TGTGCCAGCAGCATGGGCTTCAACTCGAACACTGAAGCTTTCTTT.

The J gene is TRBJ1-2, the V gene TRBV7-9; D is uncertain. This CDR3 has 16 residues. Germline lookup yields CDR1 SEHNR and CDR2 FQNEAQ (reference sequence). Trimming cost V 7 bases and J 8 bases, with 26 bases left between them. The CDR3 bases are TGTGCCAGCATCCAAGGACTAGACCTGAGAACGGAAGGCTACACCTTC. Its translation is CASIQGLDLRTEGYTF.

The chain employs TRBV7-9 and TRBJ2-1; D uncertain. Germline CDR1 is SEHNR and CDR2 is FQNEAQ (reference sequence). V was trimmed by 2 bases and J by 10 bases, leaving 6 bases between them. This CDR3 contains 11 residues. The CDR3 sequence: CASSLSTEQFF. CDR3 nucleotides: TGTGCCAGCAGCTTATCCACAGAGCAGTTCTTC.

This chain links TRBV4-3 with TRBJ2-3, with D perhaps given as TRBD1 or TRBD2 (7 bases each). The CDR3 spans 16 residues. Trimming removed 0 bases from V and 4 bases from J, with 14 bases in between. The germline V gene has CDR1 LGHNA and CDR2 YSLEER. The CDR3 region has the DNA TGCGCCAGCAGCCAAGATGGGAGGGGGCTCTCAGATACGCAGTATTTT. Protein: CASSQDGRGLSDTQYF.

V usage is TRBV11-3 and J usage is TRBJ1-1; D gene unclear. This CDR3 contains 14 residues. Trimming took 1 base from V and 1 from J, leaving 7 bases between them. Germline V CDR1 and CDR2: SGHNT, YENEEA. CDR3 DNA sequence: TGTGCCAGCAGCTTAGGTACGGGGAACACTGAAGCTTTCTTT. Translation gives CASSLGTGNTEAFF.

The chain combines TRBV10-1 with TRBJ2-5, with unresolved D. Germline-derived CDR1 and CDR2 are WNHNN and SYGVQD (reference sequence). CDR3 length equals 11 residues. Trimming pared 6 bases from V and 2 bases from J, leaving 4 bases between. CDR3 sequence: CASRGQETQYF. For the CDR3, the DNA is TGCGCCAGCAGAGGACAAGAGACCCAGTACTTC.

This chain joins TRBV18 and TRBJ2-7; 7 bases fit TRBD1. Trimming cost V 5 bases and J 1 base; bases outside gene matches: 8. The CDR3 has 15 residues. The germline V gene has CDR1 KGHSH and CDR2 LQKENI. CDR3 sequence: CASSSPRQGSYEQYF. DNA of the CDR3: TGTGCCAGCTCATCCCCTAGACAGGGTTCCTACGAGCAGTACTTC.

This chain joins TRBV6-1 and TRBJ2-7; 12 bases map to TRBD2. Germline CDR1 reads MNHNS; CDR2 reads SASEGT. Trimming at V came to 1 base and at J to 4 bases, leaving 5 bases not matched to a gene. The CDR3 spans 16 residues. The CDR3 bases are TGTGCCAGCAGTGAAGAAACTACTAGCGGGAGGTACGAGCAGTACTTC. Translated: CASSEETTSGRYEQYF.

This chain joins TRBV7-9 and TRBJ2-5; 8 bases are shared with TRBD1. V shed 4 bases and J 7 bases; nucleotides not matched to a gene: 11. This CDR3 is built from 15 residues. From germline, CDR1 is SEHNR and CDR2 FQNEAQ (reference sequence). Written as DNA, the CDR3 is TGTGCCAGCAGCTCCCCGGGACAGGCCTTTTCGACCCAGTACTTC. This encodes CASSSPGQAFSTQYF.

The gene calls are TRBV27 and TRBJ2-1, with TRBD2 as a possible D gene (6 bases). V lost 0 bases to trimming and J lost 6 bases, with 12 bases between them. CDR3 length: 15 amino acids. Germline values: CDR1 MNHEY, CDR2 SMNVEV (reference sequence). CDR3 in DNA: TGTGCCAGCAGTTTATCCCCGGGAGTTGGCAATGAGCAGTTCTTC. This encodes CASSLSPGVGNEQFF.

This rearrangement joins TRBV15 to TRBJ2-7, with 10 bases identical to TRBD1. CDR1 is LNHNV, CDR2 YYDKDF, per germline (reference sequence). Trimming cost V 3 bases and J 2 bases; bases outside gene matches: 10. The CDR3 totals 17 residues. Here the CDR3 DNA reads TGTGCCACCAGCAGGGAGAAATGGACAGGGGGGACCTACGAGCAGTACTTC. This translates into CATSREKWTGGTYEQYF.